This TCR beta chain came from a study of regulatory T cells in long-lasting Graves disease. Time point specified: newly diagnosed GD, antithyroid drugs for less than 3 months. From RNA extracted from PBMCs, the TCR library was made. HTBI primers from iRepertoire and Arm-PCR of CDR3 regions yielded the TCR beta libraries. TCRdb fed the multiplex PCR reads into MiXCR, producing one record per CDR3 protein. The sample has 550,000 or so distinct CDR3 sequences, around 12% seen once; the top ten hold approximately 9%. This clonotype came up many times. As yet, its antigen is unknown. V was pared by 6 bases and J by 6 bases, with 12 bases between. The CDR3 sequence is 14 residues long. Germline-derived CDR1 and CDR2 are MDHEN and SYDVKM. General study findings and limits: The study found lower TCR diversity in persistent Graves' patients than in newly diagnosed ones. New patients shared fewer public clonotypes (about 1,000) than persistent patients did (2,741).

These data were also filed under a second study, of T cells in Graves' hyperthyroidism and ophthalmopathy. According to that study: Exclusions: uncontrolled infection, other autoimmune disease, pregnancy, lactation.

Sequenced material: peripheral blood mononuclear cells (PBMCs), taken at new diagnosis, from a patient treated with antithyroid drugs. The V call is TRBV28, the J call TRBJ1-6; D unresolved. This TCR was recovered from a woman aged 25 to 45 with Graves disease. The CDR3 bases are TGTGCCAGCAGCGGCGGACGGGTTAATTCACCCCTCCACTTT. This sequence encodes CASSGGRVNSPLHF.